This T cell receptor (beta chain) was identified in a study of regulatory T cells in long-lasting Graves disease. This clonotype was detected ten times or more. To make TCR beta libraries, researchers used iRepertoire HTBI primers and Arm-PCR of CDR3 regions. One entry per CDR3 protein results from TCRdb running MiXCR on the multiplex PCR reads. The sample records about 540,000 distinct CDR3 sequences, approximately 12% being singletons. As for time point: newly diagnosed GD, antithyroid drugs for less than 3 months. RNA extracted from PBMCs served as the sequencing template. The diagnosis of Graves' disease used American Thyroid Association guidelines. CDR3 length: 12 amino acids. V was cut by 4 bases and J by 7 bases, with 11 bases left in between. The germline V gene encodes CDR1 LGHDT and CDR2 YNNKEL (reference sequence). This sample was also put to use in a study of T cells in Graves' hyperthyroidism and ophthalmopathy. That publication notes: Initially, a first-round RT-PCR of the TCR CDR3 employed the HTBI primer set.

The source material was peripheral blood mononuclear cells (PBMCs), sampled at new diagnosis, from a patient treated with antithyroid drugs. The chain combines TRBV3-1 with TRBJ2-7; the D is unclear. The clonotype comes from a man aged 25-45 years with Graves disease. The CDR3 DNA sequence: TGTGCCAGCAGCCGCTTAGCCGGGGAGCAGTACTTC. Its protein product is CASSRLAGEQYF.